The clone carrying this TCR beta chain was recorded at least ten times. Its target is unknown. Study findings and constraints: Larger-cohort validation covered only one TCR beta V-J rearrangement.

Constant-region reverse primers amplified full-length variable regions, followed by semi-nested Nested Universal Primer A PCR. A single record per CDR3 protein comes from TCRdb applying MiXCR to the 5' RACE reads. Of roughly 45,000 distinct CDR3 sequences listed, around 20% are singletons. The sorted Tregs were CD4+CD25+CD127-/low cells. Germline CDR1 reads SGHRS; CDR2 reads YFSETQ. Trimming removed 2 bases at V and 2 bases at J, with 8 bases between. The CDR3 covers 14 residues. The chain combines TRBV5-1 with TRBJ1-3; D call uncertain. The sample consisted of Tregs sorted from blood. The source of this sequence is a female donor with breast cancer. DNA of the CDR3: TGCGCCAGCAGCTTCGACAAACCTGGAAACACCATATATTTT. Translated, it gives CASSFDKPGNTIYF.